The present T cell receptor (beta chain) was sequenced within a study of blood T cells in healthy people across ages. This clonotype was observed a few times. V shed 5 bases, J shed 5 bases, and the junction held 8 bases outside the gene matches. This CDR3 region has 14 residues. Germline CDR1 is MNHNY and CDR2 is SVGAGI (reference sequence). Through a sample-barcoded 5' primer and a J-beta primer mix, a second PCR was run for about 6 to 11 cycles. One entry per CDR3 protein results from TCRdb running MiXCR on the 5' RACE reads. The repertoire holds about 640,000 distinct CDR3 sequences, with under 65% as singletons.

The receptor comes from a man aged 60 to 69 in good health. Input material: blood. The chain employs TRBV6-6 and TRBJ2-5; 7 bases are shared with TRBD2. For the CDR3, the DNA is TGTGCCAGCAGTACCCACGGGGGGTGGGAGACCCAGTACTTC. Residues: CASSTHGGWETQYF.